A single sample gave rise to the 7 T cell receptor beta chains below, sequenced in a study of human T cells and chemical hapten exposure. Time point here: patch test 2, 6 weeks after DPC sensitization. Treatment specified: therapeutic diphenylcyclopropenone sensitization with weekly scalp DPC. MiXCR, run by TCRdb on the RACE reads, gives a single entry per CDR3 protein. The data show approximately 75,000 distinct CDR3 sequences, 7.5% to 9.5% seen once. The material was whole blood, obtained in connection with sensitization to the hapten diphenylcyclopropenone (DPC). The receptor source for this set is a woman in her 50s with alopecia areata. Some clones in this sample may be carry-over from other donors' samples.

A few counts support this clonotype. V usage is TRBV20-1 and J usage is TRBJ2-7; D is uncertain. The germline gives CDR1 DFQATT, CDR2 SNEGSKA (reference sequence). The CDR3 totals 14 residues. Trimming removed 2 bases from V and 6 bases from J, with 17 bases in between. CDR3 DNA sequence: TGCAGTGCTAGATCCCTCCCAGTGGTAGGCGAGCAGTACTTC. Translation: CSARSLPVVGEQYF.

This clonotype was seen at least ten times. The chain links TRBV12-3 or TRBV12-4 to TRBJ1-3; weak D call: TRBD1 (5 bases). Trimming stripped 4 bases from V and 9 bases from J, with 13 bases between. This CDR3 is built from 13 residues. The CDR3 DNA follows: TGTGCCAGCAGTTCCCCCTGGGACGTCACCATATATTTT. It yields the protein CASSSPWDVTIYF.

This chain links TRBV6-5 with TRBJ1-4; D not certain. The CDR3 is made up of 16 amino acids. CDR1 and CDR2 (germline): MNHEY, SVGAGI. V lost 0 bases and J lost 1, with 9 bases in between. CDR3 loop: CASSYSSIGTNEKLFF. The CDR3 region has the DNA TGTGCCAGCAGTTACTCGAGTATCGGAACTAATGAAAAACTGTTTTTT.

The chain combines TRBV20-1 with TRBJ1-2, with TRBD1 as a possible D gene (6 bases). The germline V gene encodes CDR1 DFQATT and CDR2 SNEGSKA (reference sequence). CDR3 size: 12 residues. Trimming removed 6 bases from V and 3 bases from J, with 11 bases in between. CDR3 residues: CSARGGDYGYTF. Written as DNA, the CDR3 is TGCAGTGCAAGGGGGGGTGACTATGGCTACACCTTC.

The chain links TRBV7-9 to TRBJ2-7; D is possibly TRBD2 (5 bases). V was clipped by 7 bases and J by 7 bases, with 26 bases between them. CDR1 and CDR2 (germline): SEHNR, FQNEAQ (reference sequence). The CDR3 length is 16 residues. CDR3 in DNA: TGTGCCAGCACCCCTAGTTCCGGGGTAATACGAGGGGAGCAGTACTTC. This gives the protein CASTPSSGVIRGEQYF.

CDR3 residues: CASSLLGSTDTQYF. The CDR3 bases are TGTGCCAGCAGTTTACTCGGTAGCACAGATACGCAGTATTTT. V and J are TRBV27 and TRBJ2-3; D gene uncertain. The V end lost 2 bases, the J end lost 0 bases, and 6 bases lay between the germline ends. Germline values: CDR1 MNHEY, CDR2 SMNVEV (reference sequence). The CDR3 is 14 amino acids.

A single count supports this clonotype. J is TRBJ2-3 and V is TRBV4-2; 7 nucleotides align to TRBD2. The CDR3 is 16 residues long. V trimming: 4 bases; J trimming: 6 bases; junction bases outside the gene matches: 13. The germline V gene has CDR1 LGHNA and CDR2 YNFKEQ. CDR3 sequence: CASSRDLAEGLDTQYF. The CDR3 DNA reads TGTGCCAGCAGCCGGGACCTAGCGGAGGGGTTGGATACGCAGTATTTT.